Included here is one T cell receptor beta chain sequence, with context. Its antigen remains unknown. Researchers ran the PCR with 60 Vbeta and 13 Jbeta primers. Assay: immunoSEQ multiplex PCR; the TCRdb copy retains only in-frame clones and omits some. The listing contains around 100,000 clones. This sample was included in a study of cytomegalovirus exposure and HLA in healthy donors. Regarding the study as a whole: Later analysis identified a missense DCLRE1C variant that was linked to TCR beta V- and J-gene trimming.

There are 14 residues in the CDR3. J lost 6 bases, V lost 1 base, and 1 base had no gene match. The germline V gene has CDR1 SGHDN and CDR2 FVKESK. Source material: PBMCs. The clonotype comes from a man aged 50 to 59 in good health and CMV-seronegative. V and J are TRBV14 and TRBJ2-4; TRBD1 matches 9 bases. The DNA for the CDR3 is TGTGCCAGCAGCCAAGGACAGGGGGGAAACATTCAGTACTTC. Residues: CASSQGQGGNIQYF.